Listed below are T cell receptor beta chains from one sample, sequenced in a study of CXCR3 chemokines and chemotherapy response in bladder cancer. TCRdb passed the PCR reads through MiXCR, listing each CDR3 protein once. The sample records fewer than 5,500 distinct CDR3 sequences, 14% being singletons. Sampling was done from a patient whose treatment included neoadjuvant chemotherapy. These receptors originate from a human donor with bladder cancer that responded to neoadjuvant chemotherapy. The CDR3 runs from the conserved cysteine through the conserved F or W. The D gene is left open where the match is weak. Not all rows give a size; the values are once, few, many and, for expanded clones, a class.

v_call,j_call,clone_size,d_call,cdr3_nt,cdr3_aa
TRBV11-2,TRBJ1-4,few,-,TGTGCCAGCAGCTTATCAGGACTGACTAATGAAAAACTGTTTTTT,CASSLSGLTNEKLFF
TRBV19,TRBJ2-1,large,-,TGTGCCAGTAGTATAGGTAGTCTATTTGAGCAGTTCTTC,CASSIGSLFEQFF
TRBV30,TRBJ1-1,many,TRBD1,TGTGCCTGGAGGGTCCAATGGCAGGGGGCCACTGAAGCTTTCTTT,CAWRVQWQGATEAFF
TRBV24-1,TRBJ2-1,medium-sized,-,TGTGCCACCAGTGATTTGGACGATGAGCAGTTCTTC,CATSDLDDEQFF
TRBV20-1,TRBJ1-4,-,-,TGCAGTGCTAGATCCCCCAGGGCAACTAATGAAAAACTGTTTTTT,CSARSPRATNEKLFF
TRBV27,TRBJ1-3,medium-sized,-,TGTGCCAGCAGTCTCGGGATCCCGAACACTGGAAACACCATATATTTT,CASSLGIPNTGNTIYF
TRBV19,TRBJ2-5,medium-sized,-,TGTGCCAGTACCTCGACCTTCCCAGGGGGGGGCGCACCTGAGACCCAGTACTTC,CASTSTFPGGGAPETQYF
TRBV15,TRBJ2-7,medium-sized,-,TGTGCCACCAGCAGAGATCTTCTTTCCTCCTACGAGCAGTACTTC,CATSRDLLSSYEQYF
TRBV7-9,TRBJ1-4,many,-,TGTGCCAGCAGCTTAGTGTCCGGGACATCTAATGAAAAACTGTTTTTT,CASSLVSGTSNEKLFF
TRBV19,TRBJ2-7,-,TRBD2,TGTGCCAGTAGTATAGACGGGGGGGGCCTAGCGACGAAGGCCTGGGACGAGCAGTACTTC,CASSIDGGGLATKAWDEQYF
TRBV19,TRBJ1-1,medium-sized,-,TGTGCCAGTAGGCGGGACCTGATGAACACTGAAGCTTTCTTT,CASRRDLMNTEAFF
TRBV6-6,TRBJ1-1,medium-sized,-,TGTGCCAGCAGTCCCCCGGCGGGTGGCACTGAAGCTTTCTTT,CASSPPAGGTEAFF
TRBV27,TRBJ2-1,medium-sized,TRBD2,TGTGCCAGCAGACCCCAACTAGCGGGAGGTGTCTATGAGCAGTTCTTC,CASRPQLAGGVYEQFF
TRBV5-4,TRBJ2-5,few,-,TGTGCCAGCAGCTTGGTAGGGTTCAAGGAGACCCAGTACTTC,CASSLVGFKETQYF
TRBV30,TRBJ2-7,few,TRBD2,TGTGCCTGTAGCGGGAGGGCCTCCTACGAGCAGTACTTC,CACSGRASYEQYF
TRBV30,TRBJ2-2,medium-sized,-,TGTGCCTGGAGTGTGGCAGGGTCCGGGGAGCTGTTTTTT,CAWSVAGSGELFF
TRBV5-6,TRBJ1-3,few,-,TGTGCCAGCAGCCCGGACTCTGGAAACACCATATATTTT,CASSPDSGNTIYF
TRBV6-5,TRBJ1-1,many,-,TGTGCCAGCAGTTACTCGGGGAGGACTAGGGGTGAAGCTTTCTTT,CASSYSGRTRGEAFF
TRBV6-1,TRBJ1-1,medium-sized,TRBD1,TGTGCCAGCAGTGAAAGGACAGGGAACACTGAAGCTTTCTTT,CASSERTGNTEAFF
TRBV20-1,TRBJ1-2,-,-,TGCAGTGCTAGAAATACGTCTTCGGGGGCTATCTATGGCTACACCTTC,CSARNTSSGAIYGYTF